Below, 9 T cell receptor beta chains from the same sample are listed, as sequenced in a study of glioma-infiltrating T cells. Amplification of TCR alpha and beta CDR3 regions from RNA used iRepertoire nested multiplex PCR. TCRdb re-called the multiplex PCR reads with MiXCR, one entry per CDR3 protein. The table has 400,000 or so distinct CDR3 sequences, roughly two fifths seen once. Sample: glioma tissue, nonneoplastic brain tissue, or PBMCs (not recorded which). The receptors stem from a human donor with low-grade glioma or glioblastoma, undergoing nonglioma brain surgery, or in good health (not recorded which).

The V gene is TRBV7-2, the J gene TRBJ2-5, with 8 bases matching TRBD1. Germline CDR1 reads SGHTA; CDR2 reads FQGNSA. The CDR3 spans 14 residues. V lost 1 base and J lost 7; bases outside the gene matches: 5. CDR3 loop: CASSLGTGGGTQYF. CDR3 bases: TGTGCCAGCAGCTTAGGAACAGGGGGAGGGACCCAGTACTTC.

The rearrangement uses TRBV12-3 or TRBV12-4 and TRBJ2-1; 9 bases agree with TRBD1. V lost 6 bases to trimming and J lost 4 bases; unmatched junction nucleotides: 10. The length of the CDR3 is 16 residues. The CDR3 bases are TGTGCCAGCAGGGGAACCGGGACAGGGCTGTACAATGAGCAGTTCTTC. Translation gives CASRGTGTGLYNEQFF.

Of note for this clonotype: One junction end does not reproduce the germline sequence, and a read error may be involved. This rearrangement joins TRBV12-3 or TRBV12-4 to TRBJ1-4; maybe TRBD1 (6 bases). The CDR3 consists of 16 residues. The chain's CDR3 is CASSARQDLPGEKLFF. The CDR3, as DNA: TGTGCCAGCAGTGCCCGACAGGATCTGCCCGGAGAAAAACTGTTCTTT.

The chain carries TRBV7-7 and TRBJ2-1; the D call may be TRBD1 or TRBD2 (5 bases each). The CDR3 sequence is 15 residues long. Germline values: CDR1 SSHAT, CDR2 FNYEAQ (reference sequence). V was trimmed by 4 bases and J by 6 bases, leaving 16 bases between them. DNA of the CDR3: TGTGCCAGCAGCTCCCAATCTACTAGGGGCAATGAGCAGTTCTTC. Translating gives CASSSQSTRGNEQFF.

The V gene is TRBV5-5, the J gene TRBJ2-1, with 8 bases identical to TRBD1. The CDR3 consists of 14 residues. Unmatched junction bases numbered 9, after V lost 6 bases and J lost 7 bases. Germline V CDR1 and CDR2: SGHKS, YYEKEE (reference sequence). DNA of the CDR3: TGTGCCAGCATCGACAGGGGATCCTTGAATGAGCAGTTCTTC. It is translated as CASIDRGSLNEQFF.

This clonotype was seen ten or more times. The germline gene is not matched at one end of the junction; a read error may be the cause. In DNA, the CDR3 is TGTGCCAGCTGTGACTACCCGGCCTACGAGCAGTACTTC. Amino acids: CASCDYPAYEQYF. The chain joins TRBV6-1 to TRBJ2-7; perhaps TRBD2 as D (5 bases). Per the germline V gene, CDR1 is MNHNS and CDR2 is SASEGT. The CDR3 has 13 residues.

Turning to this clonotype: Since a much larger clone is just one base distant, this may be a read error. The rearrangement uses TRBV28 and TRBJ2-3; TRBD2 agrees at 11 bases. Trimming at V came to 5 bases and at J to 2 bases, leaving 27 bases not matched to a gene. This CDR3 comprises 23 residues. Germline-derived CDR1 and CDR2 are MDHEN and SYDVKM. CDR3: CASSLRDGTGGPTSGIYTDTQYF. The CDR3 DNA reads TGTGCCAGCAGTCTCCGGGACGGCACAGGGGGCCCGACTAGCGGGATCTACACAGATACGCAGTATTTT.

The rearrangement uses TRBV27 and TRBJ2-3, with D possibly being TRBD2 (6 bases). Between the trimmed V and J ends, which lost 5 bases and 4 bases, there was a span of 22 bases. The CDR3 has 17 amino acids. Germline V CDR1 and CDR2: MNHEY, SMNVEV (reference sequence). The CDR3 sequence is CASSPARVSGRPDTQYF. In nucleotides, the CDR3 is TGTGCCAGCAGTCCCGCCCGGGTTAGCGGAAGACCAGATACGCAGTATTTT.

The V call is TRBV18, the J call TRBJ2-1; D perhaps matches TRBD2 (5 bases). V was shortened by 0 bases and J by 9 bases, with 12 bases between the two germline ends. The CDR3 loop spans 14 amino acids. Germline CDR1 KGHSH, CDR2 LQKENI. This CDR3 reads CASSPPIRAAEQFF. The CDR3 bases are TGTGCCAGCTCACCACCAATACGAGCGGCTGAGCAGTTCTTC.